This T cell receptor (beta chain) comes out of a study of blood T cell repertoires in COVID-19. Overall study context: Researchers got acute and convalescent COVID-19 samples from the United States, Italy and Spain. Sources were T cells, B-cell-depleted T cells, or PBMCs; the material itself was cDNA or gDNA.

Per the original methods: From reference gene primer amplification, estimates of nucleated cell counts were derived. Assay used: immunoSEQ multiplex PCR; TCRdb lists only in-frame clones, some missing. V and J calls plus clone size are reproduced from that table; the DNA served to infer D and trimming. The sample carries approximately 110,000 clones, 60% to 85% recorded once. The CDR3 extends over 12 amino acids. The V end was cut by 4 bases, the J end by 4 bases, with 8 bases between. The germline V gene encodes CDR1 SGHRS and CDR2 YFSETQ. Sequencing was performed on peripheral blood. This TCR came from a human donor in a cohort sampled during active or convalescent COVID-19. This rearrangement joins TRBV5-1 to TRBJ1-2, with D uncertain. The CDR3 spells CASSLASYGYTF. The CDR3 coding sequence is TGCGCCAGCAGCCTGGCGTCCTATGGCTACACCTTC.